This TCR beta chain was recorded in a study of T cell clonotyping in hematopoietic cell transplantation. The V end lost 1 base, the J end lost 5 bases, and 11 bases lay between the germline ends. Germline CDR1 reads SGHVS; CDR2 reads FNYEAQ. The CDR3 has 14 amino acids. Time point indicated: recipient sample about 28 days before transplant, after cytoreduction. Produced via immunoSEQ multiplex PCR; TCRdb's table is partial and in-frame only. Here the sample spans around 80,000 clones, about 95% being singletons. The sample consisted of peripheral blood mononuclear cells, taken before stem cell transplant. J is TRBJ1-2 and V is TRBV7-6, with D tentatively TRBD1 (6 bases). The receptor's source is a woman aged 45-65 years with acute myeloid leukemia. Some clones in this sample may be carry-over from other donors' samples. CDR3 region: CASSLDRVGYGYTF. The CDR3 DNA sequence: TGTGCCAGCAGCTTAGACAGGGTTGGGTATGGCTACACCTTC.